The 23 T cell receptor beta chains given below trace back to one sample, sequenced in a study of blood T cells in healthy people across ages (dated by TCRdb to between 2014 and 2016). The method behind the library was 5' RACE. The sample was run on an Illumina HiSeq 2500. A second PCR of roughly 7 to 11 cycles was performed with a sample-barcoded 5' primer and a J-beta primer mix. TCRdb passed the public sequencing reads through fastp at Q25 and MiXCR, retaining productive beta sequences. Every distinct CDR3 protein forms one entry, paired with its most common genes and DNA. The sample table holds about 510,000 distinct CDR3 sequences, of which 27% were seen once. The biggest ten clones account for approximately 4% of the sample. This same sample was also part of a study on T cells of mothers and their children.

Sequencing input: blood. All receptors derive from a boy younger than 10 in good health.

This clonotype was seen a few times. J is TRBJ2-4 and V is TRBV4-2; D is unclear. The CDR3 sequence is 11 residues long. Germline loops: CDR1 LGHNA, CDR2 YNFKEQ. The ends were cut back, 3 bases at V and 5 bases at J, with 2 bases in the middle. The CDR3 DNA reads TGTGCCAGCAGCCACCAAAACATTCAGTACTTC. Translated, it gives CASSHQNIQYF.

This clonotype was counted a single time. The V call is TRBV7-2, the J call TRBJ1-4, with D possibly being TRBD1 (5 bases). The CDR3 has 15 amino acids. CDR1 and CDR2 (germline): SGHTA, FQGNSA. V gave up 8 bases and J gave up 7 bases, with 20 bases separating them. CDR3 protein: CASRGGGPGAEKLFF. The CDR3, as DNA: TGTGCCAGCCGCGGGGGAGGTCCTGGGGCTGAAAAACTGTTTTTT.

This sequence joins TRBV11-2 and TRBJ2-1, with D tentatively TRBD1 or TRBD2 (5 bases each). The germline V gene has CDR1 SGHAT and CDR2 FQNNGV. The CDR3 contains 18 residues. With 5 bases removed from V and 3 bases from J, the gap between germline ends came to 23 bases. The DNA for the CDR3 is TGTGCCAGCAGCCACTGGGTGACAGCCCCGGGGCTCTACAATGAGCAGTTCTTC. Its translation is CASSHWVTAPGLYNEQFF. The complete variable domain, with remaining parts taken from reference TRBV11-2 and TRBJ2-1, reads EAGVAQSPRYKIIEKRQSVAFWCNPISGHATLYWYQQILGQGPKLLIQFQNNGVVDDSQLPKDRFSAERLKGVDSTLKIQPAKLEDSAVYLCASSHWVTAPGLYNEQFFGPGTRLTVL.

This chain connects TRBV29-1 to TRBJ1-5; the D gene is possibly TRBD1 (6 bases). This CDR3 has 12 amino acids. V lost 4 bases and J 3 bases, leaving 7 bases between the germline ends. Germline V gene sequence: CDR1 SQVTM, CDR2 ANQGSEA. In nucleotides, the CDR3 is TGCAGCGTTGGACAGGCCAATCAGCCCCAGCATTTT. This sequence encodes CSVGQANQPQHF.

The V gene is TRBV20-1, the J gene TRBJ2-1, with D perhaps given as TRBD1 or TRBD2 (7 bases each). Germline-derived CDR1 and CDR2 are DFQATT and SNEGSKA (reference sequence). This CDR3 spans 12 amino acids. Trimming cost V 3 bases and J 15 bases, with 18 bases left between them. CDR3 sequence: CSASRQGGLGFF. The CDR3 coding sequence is TGCAGTGCTAGTCGACAGGGAGGGCTAGGGTTCTTC.

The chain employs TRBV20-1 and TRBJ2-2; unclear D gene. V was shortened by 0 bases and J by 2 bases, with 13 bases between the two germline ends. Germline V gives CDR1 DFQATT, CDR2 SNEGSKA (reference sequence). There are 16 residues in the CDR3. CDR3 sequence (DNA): TGCAGTGCTAGAGATGGGAATCGGATTAACACCGGGGAGCTGTTTTTT. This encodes CSARDGNRINTGELFF.

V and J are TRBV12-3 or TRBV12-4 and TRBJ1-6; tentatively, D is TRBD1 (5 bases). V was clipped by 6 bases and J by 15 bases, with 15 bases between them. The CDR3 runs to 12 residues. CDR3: CASSPGPSLLHF. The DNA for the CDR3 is TGTGCCAGCAGCCCGGGACCTTCTCTCCTCCACTTT.

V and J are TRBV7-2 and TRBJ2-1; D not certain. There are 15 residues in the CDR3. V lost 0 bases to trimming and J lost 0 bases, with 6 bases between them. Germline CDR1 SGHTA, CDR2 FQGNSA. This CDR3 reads CASSLARPSYNEQFF. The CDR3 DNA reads TGTGCCAGCAGCTTAGCCCGGCCCTCCTACAATGAGCAGTTCTTC.

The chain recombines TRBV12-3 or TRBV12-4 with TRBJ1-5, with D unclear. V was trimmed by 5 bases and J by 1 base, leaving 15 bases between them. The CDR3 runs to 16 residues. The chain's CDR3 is CASSPVPGLSNQPQHF. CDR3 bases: TGTGCCAGCAGTCCAGTCCCTGGACTGAGCAATCAGCCCCAGCATTTT.

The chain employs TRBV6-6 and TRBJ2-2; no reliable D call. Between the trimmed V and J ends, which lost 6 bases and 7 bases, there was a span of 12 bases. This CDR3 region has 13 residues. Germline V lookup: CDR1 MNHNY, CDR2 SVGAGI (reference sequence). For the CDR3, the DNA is TGTGCCAGCAGCCCCGTCGCCCTCGGGGAGCTGTTTTTT. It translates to CASSPVALGELFF.

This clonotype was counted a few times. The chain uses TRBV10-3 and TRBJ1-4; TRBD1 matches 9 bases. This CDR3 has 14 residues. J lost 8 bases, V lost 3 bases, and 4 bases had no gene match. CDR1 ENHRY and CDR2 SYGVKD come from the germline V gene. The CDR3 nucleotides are TGTGCCATCAGTGAACAGGGGGCTAGAGAAAAACTGTTTTTT. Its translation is CAISEQGAREKLFF.

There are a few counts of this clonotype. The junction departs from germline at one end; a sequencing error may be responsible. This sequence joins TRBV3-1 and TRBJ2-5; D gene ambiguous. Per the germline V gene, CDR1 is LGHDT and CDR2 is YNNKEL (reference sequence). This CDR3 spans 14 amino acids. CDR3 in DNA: TGTGCCAGCAACCAATCAGAGACACAAGAGACCCAGTACTTC. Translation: CASNQSETQETQYF.

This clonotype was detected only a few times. In nucleotides, the CDR3 is TGTGCCAGCAGTTATACCGGGAGGAATGAGCAGTTCTTC. Translation: CASSYTGRNEQFF. This chain uses TRBV6-5 with TRBJ2-5, with 7 nucleotides matching TRBD2. The DNA end is more similar to TRBJ2-1, so the J call may be wrong. Germline assignment: CDR1 MNHEY and CDR2 SVGAGI. The CDR3 is 13 residues long.

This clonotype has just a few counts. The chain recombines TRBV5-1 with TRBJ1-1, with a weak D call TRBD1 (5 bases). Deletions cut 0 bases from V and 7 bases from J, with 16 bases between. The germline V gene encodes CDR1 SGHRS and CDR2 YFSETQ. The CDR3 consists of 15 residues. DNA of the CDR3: TGCGCCAGCAGCTTGGCCGGATCCGGGGCCTATGAAGCTTTCTTT. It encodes CASSLAGSGAYEAFF.

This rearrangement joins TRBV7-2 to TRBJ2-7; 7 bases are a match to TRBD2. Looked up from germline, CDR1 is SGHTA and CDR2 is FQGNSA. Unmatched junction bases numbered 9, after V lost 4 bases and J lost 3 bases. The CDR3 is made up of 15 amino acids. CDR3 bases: TGTGCCAGCAGCTCAACAGCGGGACCCCTCTACGAGCAGTACTTC. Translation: CASSSTAGPLYEQYF.

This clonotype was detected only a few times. The DNA of the CDR3 is TGCAGTGCTAGAGTTTCTGGGACAGGGGACGGTGAGCAGTACTTC. Protein sequence: CSARVSGTGDGEQYF. The chain links TRBV20-1 to TRBJ2-7, with 10 bases aligning to TRBD1. There are 15 residues in the CDR3. The junction had 10 bases not matched to a gene; V was cut back by 1 base and J by 7 bases. CDR1 and CDR2 (germline): DFQATT, SNEGSKA (reference sequence).

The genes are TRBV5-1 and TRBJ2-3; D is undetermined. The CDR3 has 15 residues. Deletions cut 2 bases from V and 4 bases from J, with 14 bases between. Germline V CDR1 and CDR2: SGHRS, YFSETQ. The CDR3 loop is CASSLPALDPDTQYF. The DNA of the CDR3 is TGCGCCAGCAGCTTACCCGCCCTAGATCCAGATACGCAGTATTTT.

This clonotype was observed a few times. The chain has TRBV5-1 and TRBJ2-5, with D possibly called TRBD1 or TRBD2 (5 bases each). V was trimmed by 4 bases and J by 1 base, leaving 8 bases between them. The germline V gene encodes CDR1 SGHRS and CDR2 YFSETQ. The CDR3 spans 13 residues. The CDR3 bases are TGCGCCAGCAGCCGGGACGGCCAAGAGACCCAGTACTTC. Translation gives CASSRDGQETQYF.

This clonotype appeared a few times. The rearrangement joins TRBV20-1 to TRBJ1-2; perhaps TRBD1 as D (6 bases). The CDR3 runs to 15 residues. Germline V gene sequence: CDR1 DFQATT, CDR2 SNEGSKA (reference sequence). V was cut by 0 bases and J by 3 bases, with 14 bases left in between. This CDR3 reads CSARDWDNPDYGYTF. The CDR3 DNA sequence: TGCAGTGCTAGAGATTGGGACAACCCCGACTATGGCTACACCTTC.

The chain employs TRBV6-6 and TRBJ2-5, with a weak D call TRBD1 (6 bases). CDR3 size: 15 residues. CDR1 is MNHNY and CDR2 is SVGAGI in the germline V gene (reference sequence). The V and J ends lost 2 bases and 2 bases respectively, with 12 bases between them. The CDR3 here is CASSYTGKSQETQYF. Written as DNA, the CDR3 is TGTGCCAGCAGTTACACAGGGAAGTCGCAAGAGACCCAGTACTTC.

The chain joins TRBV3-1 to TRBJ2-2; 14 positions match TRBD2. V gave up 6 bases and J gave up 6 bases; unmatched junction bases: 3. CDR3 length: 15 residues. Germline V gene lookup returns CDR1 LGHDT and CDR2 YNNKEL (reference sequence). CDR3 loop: CASRGTSGRPGELFF. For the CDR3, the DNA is TGTGCCAGCAGGGGGACTAGCGGGAGACCCGGGGAGCTGTTTTTT.

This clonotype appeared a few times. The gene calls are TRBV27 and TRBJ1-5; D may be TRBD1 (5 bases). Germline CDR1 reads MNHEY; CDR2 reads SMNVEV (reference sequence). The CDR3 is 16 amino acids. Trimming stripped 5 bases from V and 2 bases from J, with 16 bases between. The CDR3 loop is CASSPGQGVGNQPQHF. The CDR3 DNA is TGTGCCAGCAGTCCGGGTCAGGGAGTTGGCAATCAGCCCCAGCATTTT.

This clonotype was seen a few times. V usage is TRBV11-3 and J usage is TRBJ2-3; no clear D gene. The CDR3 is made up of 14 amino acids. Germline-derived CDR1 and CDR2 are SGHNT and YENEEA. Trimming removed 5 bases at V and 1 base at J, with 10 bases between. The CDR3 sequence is CASSPGWGTDTQYF. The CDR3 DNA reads TGTGCCAGCAGCCCCGGTTGGGGCACAGATACGCAGTATTTT.